These T cell receptor beta chains were read from a single sample in a study of blood T cells in healthy people across ages. MiXCR was run by TCRdb on the 5' RACE reads, yielding one entry per CDR3 protein. The data hold under 800,000 distinct CDR3 sequences, with around 21% observed a single time. Sequences were obtained from blood. The source of these receptors is a man between 65 and 85 years old in good health. CDR3s include the opening cysteine and the closing phenylalanine or tryptophan. The D gene is left open where the match is weak. Clone size, where shown, is once, few, many, or a class for clones that have expanded.

>-|TRBJ2-3|few|TRBV10-3
TGTGCCATCGGAACTAGTGCAGATACGCAGTATTTT
CAIGTSADTQYF
>-|TRBJ2-1|-|TRBV6-2/TRBV6-3
TGTGCCAGCAGTAGGACAGTCCCGGACTACAATGAGCAGTTCTTC
CASSRTVPDYNEQFF
>-|TRBJ2-7|few|TRBV21-1
TGTGCCAGCAGTTCACCCGGGACTGGCGGCTACGAGCAGTACTTC
CASSSPGTGGYEQYF
>TRBD2|TRBJ2-1|once|TRBV20-1
TGCAGTGCTAGAGAAAGGAGCGGGAGAGAGGAAGAGCAGTTCTTC
CSARERSGREEEQFF
>-|TRBJ1-6|few|TRBV28
TGTGCCAGCAGCCACCAGGACAGCCCTAATTCACCCCTCCACTTT
CASSHQDSPNSPLHF
>-|TRBJ2-7|-|TRBV4-2
TGTGCCAGCAGCCAGGAATACAGGAACTCCTACGAGCAGTACTTC
CASSQEYRNSYEQYF
>-|TRBJ2-7|-|TRBV3-1
TGCGCCAGCAGCCAAGATGGACCGATAAACGAGCAGTACTTC
CASSQDGPINEQYF
>TRBD1|TRBJ2-1|few|TRBV7-2
TGTGCCAGCAGCTTAGTAAGGGGGCTGGCCTACAATGAGCAGTTCTTC
CASSLVRGLAYNEQFF
>TRBD1|TRBJ2-7|-|TRBV4-1
TGCGTCAGCAGCCAAGAAGCGGGACAGGGGGTTCACGAGCAGTACTTC
CVSSQEAGQGVHEQYF
>-|TRBJ1-5|few|TRBV28
TGTGCCAGCAGGGGGGTTATTAGCAATCAGCCCCAGCATTTT
CASRGVISNQPQHF
>TRBD1|TRBJ1-4|-|TRBV6-6
TGTGCCAGCAGTTACTCTCAGGGGGCGGATGAAAAACTGTTTTTT
CASSYSQGADEKLFF
>TRBD2|TRBJ2-1|-|TRBV20-1
TGCAGTGCTAGAGATACAAGCGGGAGGGCCAGGTACAATGAGCAGTTCTTC
CSARDTSGRARYNEQFF